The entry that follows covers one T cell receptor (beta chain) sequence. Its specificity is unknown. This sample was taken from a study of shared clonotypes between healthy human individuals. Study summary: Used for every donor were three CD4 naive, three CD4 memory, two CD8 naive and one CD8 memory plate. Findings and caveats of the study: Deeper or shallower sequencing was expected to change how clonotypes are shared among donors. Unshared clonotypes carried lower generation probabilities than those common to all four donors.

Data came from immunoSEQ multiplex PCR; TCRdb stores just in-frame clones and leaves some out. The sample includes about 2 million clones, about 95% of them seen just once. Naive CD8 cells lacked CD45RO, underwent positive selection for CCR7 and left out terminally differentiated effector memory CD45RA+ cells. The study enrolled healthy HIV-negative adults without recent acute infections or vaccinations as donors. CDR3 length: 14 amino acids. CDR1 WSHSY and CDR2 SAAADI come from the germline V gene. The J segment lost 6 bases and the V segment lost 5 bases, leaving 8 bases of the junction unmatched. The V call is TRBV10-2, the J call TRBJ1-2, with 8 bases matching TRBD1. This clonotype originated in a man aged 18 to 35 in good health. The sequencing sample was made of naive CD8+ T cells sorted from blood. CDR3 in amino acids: CASSQGANIDGYTF. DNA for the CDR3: TGCGCCAGCAGTCAGGGGGCGAACATCGATGGCTACACCTTC.